Listed below are T cell receptor beta chains from one sample, sequenced in a study of technical replicates of blood from several donors. The table came from immunoSEQ multiplex PCR; TCRdb's copy has only in-frame clones and leaves some out. This sample carries roughly 79,000 clones, around 92% of them seen once, and the ten largest clones take under 0.45%. Specimen: T cells isolated from PBMCs. The receptors derive from a human donor in good health. Some clones in this sample may be carry-over from other donors' samples. The CDR3 runs from the conserved cysteine through the conserved F or W. The D gene is left open where the match is weak. Clone size is stated in some rows and not others, as once, few, many or a class when expanded.

>few|TRBJ1-2|TRBD1|TRBV27
CASSRDRGDYGYTF
TGTGCCAGCAGTAGGGACAGGGGAGACTATGGCTACACCTTC
>few|TRBJ1-3|NA|TRBV30
CAWGGGKLISGNTIYF
TGTGCCTGGGGGGGAGGCAAACTCATATCTGGAAACACCATATATTTT
>NA|TRBJ1-4|NA|TRBV6-6
CASSYPGESREKLFF
TGTGCCAGCAGTTACCCGGGTGAGAGTCGGGAAAAACTGTTTTTT
>few|TRBJ1-1|NA|TRBV27
CASSPPGLGNTEAFF
TGTGCCAGCAGTCCGCCAGGGTTGGGTAACACTGAAGCTTTCTTT
>NA|TRBJ1-1|NA|TRBV11-2
CASSLDRQGLTEAFF
TGTGCCAGCAGCTTAGATCGCCAGGGCCTCACTGAAGCTTTCTTT
>NA|TRBJ2-3|NA|TRBV14
CASSQVSGIVTDTQYF
TGTGCCAGCAGCCAAGTATCAGGGATCGTCACAGATACGCAGTATTTT
>NA|TRBJ1-1|NA|TRBV7-9
CASSPGSTNTEAFF
TGTGCCAGCAGCCCCGGGAGCACGAACACTGAAGCTTTCTTT
>NA|TRBJ1-1|NA|TRBV30
CAWASGQGLGTEAFF
TGTGCCTGGGCCTCCGGCCAGGGATTGGGGACTGAAGCTTTCTTT
>NA|TRBJ2-1|TRBD2|TRBV28
CASSFPGLAGGYNEQFF
TGTGCCAGCAGTTTCCCGGGACTAGCGGGGGGTTACAATGAGCAGTTCTTC
>few|TRBJ1-1|NA|TRBV27
CASSRGTEAFF
TGTGCCAGCAGTCGAGGCACTGAAGCTTTCTTT
>NA|TRBJ1-1|NA|TRBV6-5
CASSYTGNPEAFF
TGTGCCAGCAGTTACACAGGGAACCCTGAAGCTTTCTTT
>once|TRBJ2-3|NA|TRBV6-5
CASSYRETVGTQYF
TGTGCCAGCAGTTACCGGGAGACCGTCGGTACGCAGTATTTT
>NA|TRBJ1-4|NA|TRBV4-1
CASSPLFGEKLFF
TGCGCCAGCAGCCCCCTTTTCGGTGAAAAACTGTTTTTT
>NA|TRBJ1-6|NA|TRBV6-1
CASSEQGRATNSPLHF
TGTGCCAGCAGTGAACAGGGCAGGGCGACGAATTCACCCCTCCACTTT
>NA|TRBJ1-2|TRBD1|TRBV10-3
CAINPTGLRNGYTF
TGTGCCATCAATCCGACAGGGCTTAGGAACGGCTACACCTTC
>once|TRBJ1-2|NA|TRBV21-1
CASSKATDRGFNLYGYTF
TGTGCCAGCAGCAAAGCCACGGACAGGGGCTTCAACCTCTATGGCTACACCTTC
>NA|TRBJ2-7|NA|TRBV4-2
CASSPDQNRASHEQYF
TGTGCCAGCAGCCCGGATCAGAACAGGGCGAGCCACGAGCAGTACTTC
>NA|TRBJ1-3|NA|TRBV7-9
CASSRGSSGNTIYF
TGTGCCAGCAGCCGGGGGAGCTCTGGAAACACCATATATTTT
>NA|TRBJ1-2|NA|TRBV7-9
CASSLGGQGYGYTF
TGTGCCAGCAGCTTAGGAGGTCAGGGCTATGGCTACACCTTC
>NA|TRBJ2-3|NA|TRBV2
CASSTGISDTQYF
TGTGCCAGCAGCACCGGGATCAGCGATACGCAGTATTTT
>NA|TRBJ2-5|TRBD1|TRBV4-1
CASSRQGPETQYF
TGCGCCAGCAGTAGACAGGGACCAGAGACCCAGTACTTC
>NA|TRBJ2-7|TRBD2|TRBV28
CASLQRGGLEQYF
TGTGCCAGTCTCCAGCGGGGGGGCCTTGAGCAGTACTTC